Listed below are T cell receptor beta chains from one sample, sequenced in a study of shared clonotypes between healthy human individuals. TCRdb's copy holds only in-frame clones and misses some; the assay was immunoSEQ multiplex PCR. The profile shows about 2.1 million clones, approximately 94% of them singletons. Sequenced input: naive CD8+ T cells from PBMCs. These receptors all come from a man younger than 30 in good health. Some clones in this sample may be carry-over from other donors' samples. CDR3s include the opening cysteine and the closing phenylalanine or tryptophan. D genes are given only for firm matches.

>TRBJ2-1|TRBD2|TRBV6-5
TGTGCCAGCAGTTTCGGGACTAGCGGGATTAGTAATGAGCAGTTCTTC
CASSFGTSGISNEQFF
>TRBJ1-2|.|TRBV6-1
TGTGCCAGCAGTGAAGTACAGATTCCTGTTCTCTATGGCTACACCTTC
CASSEVQIPVLYGYTF
>TRBJ2-1|.|TRBV18
TGTGCCAGCTCACCGGGCAATGAGCAGTTCTTC
CASSPGNEQFF
>TRBJ1-5|TRBD1|TRBV27
TGTGCCAGCAGTACCGGACAGGGGGCTGGTCAGCCCCAGCATTTT
CASSTGQGAGQPQHF
>TRBJ2-7|TRBD1|TRBV29-1
TGCAGCGTGGGACAGGTCCTCTACGAGCAGTACTTC
CSVGQVLYEQYF
>TRBJ2-3|TRBD2|TRBV29-1
TGCAGCGTTGAATGGAGACTAGCGGCACAAATGGGTGGCACAGATACGCAGTATTTT
CSVEWRLAAQMGGTDTQYF
>TRBJ1-3|.|TRBV14
TGTGCCAGCAGCCAAGAACGGGGATTCGGAAACACCATATATTTT
CASSQERGFGNTIYF
>TRBJ1-1|.|TRBV28
TGTGCCAGCAGTTTTTTCGGGACGGCGATGGAAGCTTTCTTT
CASSFFGTAMEAFF
>TRBJ1-2|.|TRBV14
TGTGCCAGCAGCCCGGAGTTTGGAGAGGGCCTCTATGGCTACACCTTC
CASSPEFGEGLYGYTF
>TRBJ2-7|.|TRBV25-1
TGTGCCAGCAGTGATTCAGGAGGGTTTTACGAGCAGTACTTC
CASSDSGGFYEQYF
>TRBJ1-1|.|TRBV11-2
TGTGCCAGCAGCTGGTCTGGGGGTGATGAAGCTTTCTTT
CASSWSGGDEAFF
>TRBJ2-2|TRBD2|TRBV7-6
TGTGCCAGCAGCCTACTAGCGGGAGGCTCGTTCGGCACCGGGGAGCTGTTTTTT
CASSLLAGGSFGTGELFF
>TRBJ1-3|.|TRBV14
TGTGCCAGCAGCCAAGGGGGGACAACTGGAAACACCATATATTTT
CASSQGGTTGNTIYF